This TCR beta chain was sequenced in a study of blood T cell repertoires in COVID-19. Study-level background: PBMCs, B-cell-depleted T cells, or T cells were the source of the cDNA or gDNA that made up the material.

Authors' data handling: Reference gene primer amplification yielded estimated nucleated cell counts. TCRdb keeps only in-frame clones here, not all; method: immunoSEQ multiplex PCR. From that table come the V and J calls and clone size; the DNA was used to work out D and trimming. The sample holds 170,000 or so clones, approximately 86% seen once. The CDR3 contains 14 residues. The V and J ends lost 0 bases and 7 bases respectively, with 12 bases between them. CDR1 is SEHNR and CDR2 is FQNEAQ in the germline V gene (reference sequence). Seattle patients were enrolled while actively infected and followed longitudinally.

This chain joins TRBV7-9 and TRBJ1-1, with D hard to call. The sequenced sample was peripheral blood. This clonotype was obtained from a man aged 60-69 years with COVID-19, enrolled during active disease. CDR3 sequence: CASSLAAGPGEAFF. The CDR3 DNA follows: TGTGCCAGCAGCTTAGCTGCGGGCCCCGGTGAAGCTTTCTTT.